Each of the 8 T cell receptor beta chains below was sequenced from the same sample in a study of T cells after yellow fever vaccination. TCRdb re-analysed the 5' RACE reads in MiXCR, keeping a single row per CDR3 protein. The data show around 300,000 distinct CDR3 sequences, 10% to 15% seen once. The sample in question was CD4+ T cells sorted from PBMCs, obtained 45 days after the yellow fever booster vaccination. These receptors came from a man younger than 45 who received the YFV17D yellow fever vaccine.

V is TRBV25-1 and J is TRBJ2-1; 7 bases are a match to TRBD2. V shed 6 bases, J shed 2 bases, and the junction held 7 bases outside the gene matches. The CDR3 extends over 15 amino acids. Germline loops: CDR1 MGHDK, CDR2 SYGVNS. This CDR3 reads CASSRGGSTYNEQFF. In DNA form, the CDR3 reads TGTGCCAGCAGCCGGGGCGGGAGCACCTACAATGAGCAGTTCTTC.

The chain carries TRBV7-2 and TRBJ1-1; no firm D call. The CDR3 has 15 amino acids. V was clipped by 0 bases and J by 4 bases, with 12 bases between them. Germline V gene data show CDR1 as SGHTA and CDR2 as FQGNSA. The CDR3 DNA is TGTGCCAGCAGCTTAGCGTCGGGCATTGGCACTGAAGCTTTCTTT. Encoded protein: CASSLASGIGTEAFF.

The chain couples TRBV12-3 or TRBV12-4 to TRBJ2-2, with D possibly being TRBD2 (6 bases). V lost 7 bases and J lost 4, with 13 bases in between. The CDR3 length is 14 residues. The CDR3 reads CASKGLGSTGELFF. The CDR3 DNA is TGTGCCAGCAAGGGTCTCGGGAGCACCGGGGAGCTGTTTTTT.

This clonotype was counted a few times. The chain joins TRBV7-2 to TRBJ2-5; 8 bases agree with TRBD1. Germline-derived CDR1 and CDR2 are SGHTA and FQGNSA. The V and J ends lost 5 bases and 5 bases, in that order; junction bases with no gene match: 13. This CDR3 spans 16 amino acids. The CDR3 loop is CASSLQGGQGFETQYF. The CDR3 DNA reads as TGTGCCAGCAGCCTCCAGGGCGGACAGGGTTTCGAGACCCAGTACTTC.

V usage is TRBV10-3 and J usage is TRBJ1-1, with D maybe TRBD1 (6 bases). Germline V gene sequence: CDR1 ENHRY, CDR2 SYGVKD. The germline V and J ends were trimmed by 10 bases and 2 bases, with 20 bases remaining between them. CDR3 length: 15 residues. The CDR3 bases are TGTGCCACTACCGCCTTGATGGGGGCTAACACTGAAGCTTTCTTT. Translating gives CATTALMGANTEAFF.

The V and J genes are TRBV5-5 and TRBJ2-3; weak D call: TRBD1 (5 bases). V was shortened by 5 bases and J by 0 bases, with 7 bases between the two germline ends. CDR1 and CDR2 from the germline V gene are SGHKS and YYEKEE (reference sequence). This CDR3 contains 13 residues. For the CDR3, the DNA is TGTGCCAGCAGGGGGCCTAGCACAGATACGCAGTATTTT. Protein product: CASRGPSTDTQYF.

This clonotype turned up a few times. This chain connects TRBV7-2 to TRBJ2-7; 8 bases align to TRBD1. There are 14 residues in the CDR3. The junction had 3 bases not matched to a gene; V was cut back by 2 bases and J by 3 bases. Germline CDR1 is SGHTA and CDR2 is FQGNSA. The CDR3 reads CASSLFRGLYEQYF. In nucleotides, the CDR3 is TGTGCCAGCAGCTTATTCAGGGGGCTCTACGAGCAGTACTTC.

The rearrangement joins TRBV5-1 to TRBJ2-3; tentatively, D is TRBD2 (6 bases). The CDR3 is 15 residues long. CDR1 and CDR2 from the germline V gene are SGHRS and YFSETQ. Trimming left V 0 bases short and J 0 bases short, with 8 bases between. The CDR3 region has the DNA TGCGCCAGCAGCTTGGGGGGACTCAGCACAGATACGCAGTATTTT. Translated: CASSLGGLSTDTQYF.